Each of the 3 T cell receptor beta chains below was sequenced from the same sample in a study of blood T cell repertoires in COVID-19. Profiling relied on immunoSEQ multiplex PCR, and the TCRdb table lists in-frame clones only, not all of them. The repertoire holds a few hundred thousand clones, nearly 90% seen once, with less than 3.5% in the top ten. Sequenced input: PBMCs or T cells enriched from blood (not recorded which). These TCRs come from a woman in her 50s who had been exposed to COVID-19.

J is TRBJ1-2 and V is TRBV18; a weak D match, TRBD1 (6 bases). This CDR3 region has 14 residues. Germline V gene data show CDR1 as KGHSH and CDR2 as LQKENI. V lost 2 bases, J lost 3 bases, and 10 bases lay in between. The CDR3 spells CASSPSDSHYGYTF. The CDR3 DNA reads TGTGCCAGCTCACCATCGGACAGCCACTATGGCTACACCTTC.

The CDR3 sequence: CASSLRQWRYF. The CDR3 DNA is TGTGCCAGCAGTTTACGTCAATGGAGGTACTTC. The chain carries TRBV28 and TRBJ2-7; D ambiguous. Trimming took 2 bases from V and 12 from J, leaving 11 bases between them. The CDR3 has 11 residues. In germline, CDR1 is MDHEN, CDR2 SYDVKM.

J is TRBJ1-1 and V is TRBV6-4, with 9 positions matching TRBD1. CDR3 length: 18 amino acids. The germline V gene has CDR1 MRHNA and CDR2 SNTAGT. V dropped 7 bases and J dropped 0; count of bases not matched to a gene: 15. This CDR3 is CASTVLEGQGPLNTEAFF. The CDR3 DNA is TGTGCCAGCACCGTATTGGAGGGACAGGGACCCTTGAACACTGAAGCTTTCTTT.